What follows are 3 T cell receptor beta chains derived from one specimen sequenced in a study of cytomegalovirus exposure and HLA in healthy donors. Researchers ran the PCR with 60 Vbeta and 13 Jbeta primers. Libraries were prepared by immunoSEQ multiplex PCR; TCRdb keeps only in-frame clonotypes and omits some of them. The table shows about 130,000 clones, with 85% occurring only once. Source material: PBMCs. Every receptor here comes from a woman aged 25-40 years in good health and CMV-seropositive.

V and J are TRBV7-9 and TRBJ1-1; 9 bases align to TRBD1. Germline V gene lookup returns CDR1 SEHNR and CDR2 FQNEAQ (reference sequence). Trimming cost V 2 bases and J 5 bases; bases outside gene matches: 6. The length of the CDR3 is 15 residues. The CDR3 protein is CASSLPGTGLTEAFF. The CDR3 DNA reads TGTGCCAGCAGCTTACCCGGGACAGGGCTAACTGAAGCTTTCTTT.

This chain uses TRBV5-6 with TRBJ1-5; TRBD1 might be the D (5 bases). This CDR3 has 15 amino acids. Trimming cost V 2 bases and J 3 bases, with 12 bases left between them. Per the germline V gene, CDR1 is SGHDT and CDR2 is YYEEEE. CDR3 bases: TGTGCCAGCAGCTTAGGGCAGGGCCCCAATCAGCCCCAGCATTTT. This codes for CASSLGQGPNQPQHF. The variable domain in full, completed from reference TRBV5-6 and TRBJ1-5, reads DAGVTQSPTHLIKTRGQQVTLRCSPKSGHDTVSWYQQALGQGPQFIFQYYEEEERQRGNFPDRFSGHQFPNYSSELNVNALLLGDSALYLCASSLGQGPNQPQHFGDGTRLSIL.

This clone was detected a few times. The V call is TRBV5-1, the J call TRBJ1-1; D unclear. V shed 2 bases and J shed 3 bases, with 11 bases lying between them. CDR3 size: 14 residues. Germline V gene sequence: CDR1 SGHRS, CDR2 YFSETQ. This chain's CDR3 is CASSLSGEDTEAFF. The CDR3 DNA reads TGCGCCAGCAGCTTATCGGGAGAGGACACTGAAGCTTTCTTT.